The 32 T cell receptor beta chains in this list originate from one sample, sequenced in a study of glioma-infiltrating T cells after dendritic cell vaccination. Using immunoSEQ multiplex PCR, the repertoire was profiled, and TCRdb retains in-frame clones only, with some absent. The sample holds tens of thousands of clones, 82% seen once. The sample in question was blood, obtained before dendritic cell vaccination. All receptors come from a human donor with glioblastoma.

This sequence joins TRBV4-1 and TRBJ1-4; D uncertain. The CDR3 length is 14 residues. Germline CDR1 MGHRA, CDR2 YSYEKL. V was trimmed by 0 bases and J by 15 bases, leaving 17 bases between them. CDR3 bases: TGCGCCAGCAGCCAAGAGACGACTAGAGGAAAGGTGTTTTTT. This translates into CASSQETTRGKVFF.

This rearrangement joins TRBV28 to TRBJ2-1; D is unresolved. CDR3 length equals 14 residues. Germline V lookup: CDR1 MDHEN, CDR2 SYDVKM. V lost 7 bases to trimming and J lost 0 bases, with 10 bases between them. Written as DNA, the CDR3 is TGTGCCAGCACCCCACAGAGCTCCTACAATGAGCAGTTCTTC. It encodes CASTPQSSYNEQFF.

The J gene is TRBJ2-3, the V gene TRBV6-5, with unresolved D. The germline gives CDR1 MNHEY, CDR2 SVGAGI. V lost 0 bases to trimming and J lost 4 bases, with 14 bases between them. CDR3 length: 16 residues. CDR3 loop: CASSYSRLLVADTQYF. DNA of the CDR3: TGTGCCAGCAGTTACTCGCGGCTTCTAGTGGCAGATACGCAGTATTTT.

J is TRBJ1-1 and V is TRBV9; no reliable D call. V gave up 2 bases and J gave up 3 bases, with 8 bases separating them. There are 13 residues in the CDR3. Germline CDR1 and CDR2: SGDLS and YYNGEE. The CDR3 loop is CASSVLGDTEAFF. The CDR3 nucleotides are TGTGCCAGCAGCGTTCTCGGGGACACTGAAGCTTTCTTT.

The genes are TRBV2 and TRBJ2-5; TRBD1 is a possible D gene (5 bases). Germline assignment: CDR1 SNHLY and CDR2 FYNNEI. The V end was cut by 6 bases, the J end by 1 base, with 9 bases between. This CDR3 is built from 13 residues. The CDR3 loop reads CASSRALQETQYF. In nucleotides, the CDR3 is TGTGCCAGCAGCAGGGCCCTCCAAGAGACCCAGTACTTC.

This chain connects TRBV5-1 to TRBJ1-2; tentative D call: TRBD1 (6 bases). V shed 0 bases and J shed 7 bases, with 13 bases lying between them. Germline V CDR1 and CDR2: SGHRS, YFSETQ. This CDR3 comprises 14 residues. The CDR3 sequence is CASSLAGGGSGYTF. In DNA form, the CDR3 reads TGCGCCAGCAGCTTGGCCGGCGGGGGCTCTGGCTACACCTTC.

The chain joins TRBV27 to TRBJ2-1; 9 bases line up with TRBD2. V lost 3 bases and J lost 7; bases outside the gene matches: 7. The CDR3 consists of 15 residues. Germline V gene sequence: CDR1 MNHEY, CDR2 SMNVEV (reference sequence). The CDR3 DNA sequence: TGTGCCAGCAGTTTTCGGCTAGCGGGGAGAAATGAGCAGTTCTTC. Its translation: CASSFRLAGRNEQFF.

V usage is TRBV7-2 and J usage is TRBJ1-5; no clear D gene. The germline gives CDR1 SGHTA, CDR2 FQGNSA. This CDR3 comprises 14 residues. Deletions cut 0 bases from V and 2 bases from J, with 5 bases between. The CDR3 is CASSLASGNQPQHF. In DNA, the CDR3 is TGTGCCAGCAGCTTAGCGTCAGGCAATCAGCCCCAGCATTTT.

This chain joins TRBV19 and TRBJ2-5; TRBD1 aligns across 7 bases. CDR3 length equals 15 residues. The ends lost 6 bases at V and 3 bases at J; junction bases unmatched: 10. Germline V gene lookup returns CDR1 LNHDA and CDR2 SQIVND (reference sequence). The CDR3 nucleotides read TGTGCCAGTAGCCCTCGACAGGGTGGGGAAGAGACCCAGTACTTC. Its protein is CASSPRQGGEETQYF.

The V and J genes are TRBV2 and TRBJ1-2; D is uncertain. This CDR3 has 11 amino acids. Per the germline V gene, CDR1 is SNHLY and CDR2 is FYNNEI. V was cut by 7 bases and J by 4 bases, with 7 bases left in between. CDR3 amino acids: CASMSGYGYTF. The CDR3 bases are TGTGCCAGCATGAGCGGCTATGGCTACACCTTC.

The chain is built from TRBV7-2 and TRBJ2-3; D may be TRBD2 (5 bases). Germline CDR1 SGHTA, CDR2 FQGNSA. V shed 5 bases and J shed 6 bases, with 12 bases lying between them. This CDR3 has 13 residues. The CDR3 here is CASSPGLADTQYF. The CDR3 nucleotides are TGTGCCAGCAGCCCAGGACTCGCCGATACGCAGTATTTT.

V usage is TRBV19 and J usage is TRBJ2-3; perhaps TRBD2 as D (5 bases). V was clipped by 6 bases and J by 1 base, with 14 bases between them. Germline V gene sequence: CDR1 LNHDA, CDR2 SQIVND (reference sequence). The CDR3 loop spans 15 amino acids. The DNA of the CDR3 is TGTGCCAGTAGGAAAAGGGCCGGGGGCACAGATACGCAGTATTTT. Protein product: CASRKRAGGTDTQYF.

This clone was seen just once. V and J are TRBV5-1 and TRBJ1-3; D might be TRBD1 (6 bases). CDR3 length: 15 amino acids. CDR1 and CDR2 from the germline V gene are SGHRS and YFSETQ. V lost 2 bases and J lost 3, with 12 bases in between. CDR3 in DNA: TGCGCCAGCAGCTTAGGGGGGGGCGTTGGAAACACCATATATTTT. Protein product: CASSLGGGVGNTIYF.

In this sample, this clone turned up a few times. V usage is TRBV10-3 and J usage is TRBJ1-1; possible D gene TRBD1, 6 bases. This CDR3 spans 13 amino acids. Trimming shortened V by 7 bases and J by 1 base, and 10 bases separated the two germline ends. Germline CDR1 and CDR2: ENHRY and SYGVKD. CDR3 DNA sequence: TGTGCCATCACTTCGACAGGGAACACTGAAGCTTTCTTT. The encoded protein is CAITSTGNTEAFF.

The rearrangement joins TRBV11-2 to TRBJ2-2; possible D gene TRBD2, 6 bases. Trimming took off 0 bases at V and 7 bases at J, with 12 bases between the two ends. Germline-derived CDR1 and CDR2 are SGHAT and FQNNGV. This CDR3 contains 15 residues. CDR3: CASSLEGGRNGELFF. DNA for the CDR3: TGTGCCAGCAGCTTAGAGGGTGGGAGGAACGGGGAGCTGTTTTTT.

CDR3 loop: CASSHYSYEQYF. The CDR3 nucleotides read TGTGCCAGCAGCCACTACTCCTACGAGCAGTACTTC. This chain connects TRBV11-2 to TRBJ2-7; D unresolved. V lost 5 bases and J lost 0, with 5 bases in between. In germline, CDR1 is SGHAT, CDR2 FQNNGV. The CDR3 runs 12 residues.

The CDR3 sequence: CASSHATGEDYTF. The DNA for the CDR3 is TGCGCCAGCAGCCACGCCACAGGAGAGGACTACACCTTC. The V and J genes are TRBV5-1 and TRBJ1-2, with D maybe TRBD1 (5 bases). Trimming pared 4 bases from V and 10 bases from J, leaving 17 bases between. CDR1 is SGHRS, CDR2 YFSETQ, per germline. CDR3 size: 13 residues.

V usage is TRBV28 and J usage is TRBJ2-7; TRBD1 aligns across 9 bases. Germline V gives CDR1 MDHEN, CDR2 SYDVKM. CDR3 length equals 12 residues. The V gene end was trimmed by 5 bases and the J gene end by 8 bases; junction bases not matched to a gene: 4. CDR3 DNA sequence: TGTGCCAGCAGTGAAGGACAGGGGCAGCAGTACTTC. Encoded protein: CASSEGQGQQYF. Using reference TRBV28 and TRBJ2-7 for the parts outside the CDR3, the full variable domain is DVKVTQSSRYLVKRTGEKVFLECVQDMDHENMFWYRQDPGLGLRLIYFSYDVKMKEKGDIPEGYSVSREKKERFSLILESASTNQTSMYLCASSEGQGQQYFGPGTRLTVT.

The chain recombines TRBV2 with TRBJ2-3, with D tentatively TRBD2 (5 bases). Trimming removed 7 bases from V and 0 bases from J, with 17 bases in between. The CDR3 contains 16 residues. Looked up from germline, CDR1 is SNHLY and CDR2 is FYNNEI. The CDR3 sequence is CASTEGRITSTDTQYF. The CDR3 region has the DNA TGTGCCAGCACCGAGGGAAGGATTACTAGCACAGATACGCAGTATTTT. The full variable domain, rest sourced from reference TRBV2 and TRBJ2-3, is EPEVTQTPSHQVTQMGQEVILRCVPISNHLYFYWYRQILGQKVEFLVSFYNNEISEKSEIFDDQFSVERPDGSNFTLKIRSTKLEDSAMYFCASTEGRITSTDTQYFGPGTRLTVL.

V is TRBV7-2 and J is TRBJ2-5, with D possibly being TRBD1 (6 bases). The germline V gene has CDR1 SGHTA and CDR2 FQGNSA. The CDR3 covers 15 residues. Trimming took 5 bases from V and 5 from J, leaving 18 bases between them. The CDR3 DNA follows: TGTGCCAGCAGCAGAGACCTCACAGGGAGCGAGACCCAGTACTTC. The encoded protein is CASSRDLTGSETQYF.

The genes are TRBV5-1 and TRBJ2-2, with D perhaps matching TRBD1 (5 bases). The germline V gene has CDR1 SGHRS and CDR2 YFSETQ. Deletions cut 0 bases from V and 1 base from J, with 7 bases between. The CDR3 is 15 amino acids. The DNA of the CDR3 is TGCGCCAGCAGCTTGGGGCAGGGGAACACCGGGGAGCTGTTTTTT. Translating it yields CASSLGQGNTGELFF.

The V and J genes are TRBV7-2 and TRBJ1-5; 7 nucleotides line up with TRBD1. Looked up from germline, CDR1 is SGHTA and CDR2 is FQGNSA. CDR3 length: 15 residues. Trimming removed 1 base from V and 5 bases from J; junction bases left unmatched: 5. CDR3 in amino acids: CASSLVAGGDQPQHF. The CDR3 nucleotides are TGTGCCAGCAGCTTAGTGGCAGGGGGTGATCAGCCCCAGCATTTT.

This chain joins TRBV7-2 and TRBJ1-5; D gene uncertain. This CDR3 has 15 residues. Trimming pared 2 bases from V and 1 base from J, leaving 9 bases between. Germline V gene data show CDR1 as SGHTA and CDR2 as FQGNSA. The CDR3: CASSLRGRSNQPQHF. In DNA form, the CDR3 reads TGTGCCAGCAGCTTACGAGGGAGGAGCAATCAGCCCCAGCATTTT.

This clone was seen a handful of times. The chain links TRBV19 to TRBJ1-2; no clear D. V was shortened by 3 bases and J by 3 bases, with 5 bases between the two germline ends. CDR1 LNHDA and CDR2 SQIVND come from the germline V gene (reference sequence). The length of the CDR3 is 12 residues. The CDR3 region has the DNA TGTGCCAGTAGTATTCAGGACTATGGCTACACCTTC. Encoded protein: CASSIQDYGYTF.

This chain joins TRBV4-1 and TRBJ2-1; 9 bases are shared with TRBD2. Germline V gene lookup returns CDR1 MGHRA and CDR2 YSYEKL. The J segment lost 3 bases and the V segment lost 0 bases, leaving 9 bases of the junction unmatched. There are 18 residues in the CDR3. In DNA form, the CDR3 reads TGCGCCAGCAGCCAAGATGTAAGGCGGGGGGGCCTCTACAATGAGCAGTTCTTC. Translating it yields CASSQDVRRGGLYNEQFF.

This chain joins TRBV5-1 and TRBJ2-5; tentatively, D is TRBD1 (5 bases). V gave up 3 bases and J gave up 5 bases, with 14 bases separating them. The CDR3 is 14 amino acids. Per germline, CDR1 SGHRS and CDR2 YFSETQ. CDR3 nucleotide sequence: TGCGCCAGCAGCTCCTCAGGGTTCGGGGAGACCCAGTACTTC. Amino acids: CASSSSGFGETQYF.

The V call is TRBV4-1, the J call TRBJ2-7; 10 positions agree with TRBD1. Germline V lookup: CDR1 MGHRA, CDR2 YSYEKL. The CDR3 has 19 residues. V dropped 2 bases and J dropped 4; count of bases not matched to a gene: 17. Written as DNA, the CDR3 is TGCGCCAGCAGCCAAAAGGCGACAGGGGGCGCCGAGATTTCATACGAGCAGTACTTC. Translated: CASSQKATGGAEISYEQYF.

Written as DNA, the CDR3 is TGTGCCAGCTCACCCCAGGGGATCTCCTACAATGAGCAGTTCTTC. Its protein is CASSPQGISYNEQFF. The V gene is TRBV18, the J gene TRBJ2-1; D might be TRBD1 (6 bases). Germline V gene data show CDR1 as KGHSH and CDR2 as LQKENI. This CDR3 spans 15 amino acids. The V end was cut by 3 bases, the J end by 0 bases, with 9 bases between.

V gene TRBV6-6 combines with J gene TRBJ1-2; possible D gene TRBD1, 5 bases. Germline lookup yields CDR1 MNHNY and CDR2 SVGAGI (reference sequence). The CDR3 runs 16 residues. Trimming left V 6 bases short and J 5 bases short, with 22 bases between. CDR3 residues: CASSQILGRALYGYTF. In DNA, the CDR3 is TGTGCCAGCAGCCAAATACTGGGCAGGGCGCTATATGGCTACACCTTC.

In the case of this clone: Its ends do not fully match the called genes, so a read error is possible. The rearrangement uses TRBV7-7 and TRBJ2-1, with 10 nucleotides matching TRBD1. In germline, CDR1 is SSHAT, CDR2 FNYEAQ (reference sequence). The CDR3 runs 14 residues. CDR3: CASSSGQGIGEQFF. Written as DNA, the CDR3 is TGTGCTAGCAGCTCGGGACAGGGGATTGGCGAGCAGTTCTTC.

About this clone itself: Within the sample, other DNA sequences also encode this same CDR3. The chain has TRBV27 and TRBJ2-7; tentatively, D is TRBD1 (5 bases). The CDR3 is 15 residues long. Germline V gene sequence: CDR1 MNHEY, CDR2 SMNVEV (reference sequence). V lost 3 bases and J 3 bases, leaving 15 bases between the germline ends. CDR3 bases: TGTGCCAGCAGTTTTTTACAGGAACTTGGCTACGAGCAGTACTTC. This translates into CASSFLQELGYEQYF.

CDR3 DNA: TGTGCCAGCAGTTTGACAGGGTTGAAGCCCCAGCATTTT. It specifies CASSLTGLKPQHF. The chain has TRBV6-5 and TRBJ1-5; 7 bases match TRBD1. Germline loops: CDR1 MNHEY, CDR2 SVGAGI. The V segment lost 4 bases and the J segment 8 bases; nucleotides outside the gene matches: 5. The CDR3 is 13 residues long.